Each of the 18 T cell receptor beta chains below was sequenced from the same sample in a study of kidney transplant recipient with SARS-CoV-2 infection. A single record per CDR3 protein comes from TCRdb applying MiXCR to the reads. The sample records 250,000 or so distinct CDR3 sequences, less than 35% being singletons. Material: a blood sample, obtained at baseline and between days 110 and 120 from a kidney transplant recipient. The receptors derive from a male patient younger than 45 who had COVID-19 and was a kidney transplant recipient. Some T cells may arise from the graft donor.

This clonotype was seen only once. The J gene is TRBJ2-7, the V gene TRBV5-3; D might be TRBD2 (6 bases). TRBV5-3 is sorted into the ORF group, with uncertain function. CDR3 length: 14 amino acids. The ends were cut back, 5 bases at V and 1 base at J, with 13 bases in the middle. The CDR3 sequence is CARRKTGTSYEQYF. CDR3 sequence (DNA): TGTGCCAGAAGGAAGACCGGGACTTCCTACGAGCAGTACTTC.

With regard to this clonotype: A junction boundary mismatches the germline segment, possibly from a read error. The V and J genes are TRBV3-1 and TRBJ2-5, with no clear D. Germline-derived CDR1 and CDR2 are LGHDT and YNNKEL (reference sequence). The length of the CDR3 is 11 residues. For the CDR3, the DNA is TGTGTCAGCAGCCAAAAAGAGACCCAGTACTTC. Amino acid sequence: CVSSQKETQYF.

This clonotype has a count of ten or more. The J gene is TRBJ1-2, the V gene TRBV10-1, with D unresolved. The CDR3 has 17 residues. Deletions cut 4 bases from V and 4 bases from J, with 22 bases between. CDR1 and CDR2 from the germline V gene are WNHNN and SYGVQD (reference sequence). CDR3 protein: CASSAHVRSRKTYGYTF. In DNA form, the CDR3 reads TGCGCCAGCAGTGCTCACGTAAGATCGCGAAAGACCTATGGCTACACCTTC.

Ten or more counts support this clonotype. The chain has TRBV12-2 and TRBJ1-2. TRBV12-2 has pseudogene status. The CDR3 loop spans 17 amino acids. The CDR3 nucleotides read TGTGCAAGTCGCCGGCAGCGGACTCCACGAAAGACCTATGGCTACACCTTC. Translating it yields CASRRQRTPRKTYGYTF.

This clonotype was observed at least ten times. The CDR3 region has the DNA TGCAGTGCTAGAGATAGTGGGGATTTGAACGAGCAGTACTTC. Protein sequence: CSARDSGDLNEQYF. V gene TRBV20-1 combines with J gene TRBJ2-7; no firm D call. Germline V CDR1 and CDR2: DFQATT, SNEGSKA (reference sequence). Trimming left V 0 bases short and J 5 bases short, with 14 bases between. CDR3 length: 14 amino acids.

To note about this clonotype: A much larger clone is a single base away; this may be a read error. The V gene is TRBV9, the J gene TRBJ2-2; D is possibly TRBD1 or TRBD2 (5 bases each). Germline-derived CDR1 and CDR2 are SGDLS and YYNGEE. The ends were cut back, 3 bases at V and 4 bases at J, with 13 bases in the middle. This CDR3 is built from 15 residues. This CDR3 reads CASSGGIGSTGELFF. The CDR3 bases are TGTGCCAGCAGCGGGGGGATAGGGTCCACCGGGGAGCTGTTTTTT.

To note about this clonotype: This clone may be a read error of a much larger clone one base away. The chain joins TRBV25-1 to TRBJ1-2, with D tentatively TRBD1 (6 bases). Germline-derived CDR1 and CDR2 are MGHDK and SYGVNS. The CDR3 consists of 13 residues. CDR3 in amino acids: CAGSDVNRVGYTF. The CDR3 coding sequence is TGTGCCGGCAGTGACGTCAACAGGGTTGGCTACACCTTC.

As concerns this clonotype: A much larger clone sits a single nucleotide away, making a read error possible. This chain links TRBV5-1 with TRBJ1-6; D is ambiguous. CDR3 size: 14 residues. Germline V gives CDR1 SGHRS, CDR2 YFSETQ. The CDR3 coding sequence is TGCGCCAGCGGCTTCGGCCTGCTCGATTCACCCCTCCACTTT. Its protein is CASGFGLLDSPLHF.

This clonotype has just a few counts. The chain employs TRBV2 and TRBJ2-7; 10 positions agree with TRBD1. Germline V gene data show CDR1 as SNHLY and CDR2 as FYNNEI. The CDR3 contains 15 residues. The ends lost 7 bases at V and 3 bases at J; junction bases unmatched: 9. As DNA, the CDR3 is TGTGCCAGCACCGAACGGACAGGGGGGGACTACGAGCAGTACTTC. Its translation is CASTERTGGDYEQYF.

The chain recombines TRBV11-1 with TRBJ1-2; no clear D gene. From germline, CDR1 is SGHAT and CDR2 FQDESV (reference sequence). The CDR3 contains 17 residues. Deletions cut 5 bases from V and 4 bases from J, with 23 bases between. The CDR3 DNA follows: TGTGCCAGCAGCGTTCCGAGTAAGGCTGGAAAGACCTATGGCTACACCTTC. Amino acid sequence: CASSVPSKAGKTYGYTF.

In its sample, this clonotype was seen many times. The V gene is TRBV4-3, the J gene TRBJ2-7; either TRBD1 or TRBD2 may fit D (8 bases each). This CDR3 region has 17 residues. The V gene lost 1 base and the J gene lost 0 bases, with 16 bases spanning the gap. Per the germline V gene, CDR1 is LGHNA and CDR2 is YSLEER. CDR3 nucleotide sequence: TGCGCCAGCAGCCAAGCAGGGGGCAGCGGGAGCTCCTACGAGCAGTACTTC. Protein: CASSQAGGSGSSYEQYF.

This clonotype was recorded at least ten times. V and J are TRBV19 and TRBJ2-2; 14 bases are a match to TRBD2. This CDR3 is built from 18 residues. The trim removed 5 bases at V and 6 bases at J, leaving 11 bases unmatched. In germline, CDR1 is LNHDA, CDR2 SQIVND (reference sequence). CDR3 residues: CASSRRTSGGSYPGELFF. The CDR3 coding sequence is TGTGCCAGTAGTCGACGGACTAGCGGGGGGTCCTATCCCGGGGAGCTGTTTTTT.

Comments on this clonotype: A read error may explain this, as a much larger clone is one base away. The V and J genes are TRBV29-1 and TRBJ1-1, with 8 bases identical to TRBD1. Germline assignment: CDR1 SQVTM and CDR2 ANQGSEA. The CDR3 has 15 amino acids. Here the CDR3 DNA reads TGCGGCGCTGGGGGACAGGCCCTCCGGGGGACTGAAGCTTTCTTT. This sequence encodes CGAGGQALRGTEAFF.

The chain links TRBV5-8 to TRBJ2-3, with 15 bases lining up with TRBD2. The CDR3 is 18 amino acids. The germline CDR1 and CDR2 sequences are SGHTS and YDEGEE. Trimming cost V 3 bases and J 0 bases; bases outside gene matches: 5. The CDR3 protein is CASSSGLAGGTSTDTQYF. The DNA of the CDR3 is TGTGCCAGCAGCTCGGGACTAGCGGGAGGAACTAGCACAGATACGCAGTATTTT.

This clonotype was detected ten times or more. The rearrangement uses TRBV6-5 and TRBJ1-2; tentatively, D is TRBD1 (5 bases). Trimming left V 9 bases short and J 1 base short, with 15 bases between. The CDR3 sequence is 14 residues long. Germline V gene lookup returns CDR1 MNHEY and CDR2 SVGAGI. In DNA, the CDR3 is TGTGCCAGTAGCGACAGCTTACTTAACTATGGCTACACCTTC. Translated: CASSDSLLNYGYTF.

This clonotype has ten or more counts. The chain links TRBV12-3 or TRBV12-4 to TRBJ1-1; D unresolved. Trimming cost V 7 bases and J 1 base, with 13 bases left between them. The CDR3 is 14 residues long. CDR3 nucleotide sequence: TGTGCCAGCATCAGCCCCCCGGGGAACACTGAAGCTTTCTTT. Translated: CASISPPGNTEAFF.

This clonotype was detected many times. The junction differs from germline at one of its ends, possibly a read error. The CDR3 DNA reads TGCAGCGTGGAAGGTACTGTGGACGGCTACACCTTC. It codes for CSVEGTVDGYTF. The chain is built from TRBV29-1 and TRBJ1-2; no firm D call. This CDR3 is 12 amino acids long. Germline lookup yields CDR1 SQVTM and CDR2 ANQGSEA.

Only a few counts were recorded for this clonotype. The rearrangement uses TRBV21-1 and TRBJ2-3. TRBV21-1 is termed a pseudogene. The CDR3 covers 17 residues. The CDR3 loop reads CASSHSIATVMQDTQYF. Here the CDR3 DNA reads TGTGCCAGCAGTCATTCGATAGCTACAGTCATGCAAGATACGCAGTATTTT.